The rows below give T cell receptor beta chains drawn from one sample of a study of shared clonotypes between healthy human individuals. The repertoire was sequenced with immunoSEQ multiplex PCR; TCRdb's copy has only in-frame clones and lacks some. This sample yields roughly 1,100,000 clones, of which about 74% are seen a single time; about 1.5% belongs to the top ten. The sample comprised memory CD4+ T cells sorted from blood. The receptor source for this set is a man aged 18 to 30 in good health. Both conserved end residues are part of each CDR3. Fields, in order: D gene, J gene, V gene, clone size, CDR3 DNA, CDR3 protein. The D gene is left open where the match is weak. Clone size is stated in some rows and not others, as once, few, many or a class when expanded.

NA | TRBJ2-7 | TRBV5-5 | many | TGTGCCAGCAGCCCAGGACGGAGCTCCTACGAGCAGTACTTC | CASSPGRSSYEQYF
NA | TRBJ1-3 | TRBV7-2 | NA | TGTGCCAGCAGCTTAAAAGTCCGGACCTCTGGAAACACCATATATTTT | CASSLKVRTSGNTIYF
NA | TRBJ2-3 | TRBV5-1 | NA | TGCGCCAGCAGCTTGGCCGGGGGCCAGGCGGATACGCAGTATTTT | CASSLAGGQADTQYF
TRBD2 | TRBJ2-1 | TRBV7-2 | once | TGTGCCAGCAGCTTTGCGGGAGCCAATGAGCAGTTCTTC | CASSFAGANEQFF
NA | TRBJ2-2 | TRBV7-2 | NA | TGTGCCAGCAGCTTAGGGCCCCATACCGGGGAGCTGTTTTTT | CASSLGPHTGELFF
NA | TRBJ2-2 | TRBV27 | NA | TGTGCCAGCAGTTCAGGTCGGGGGCTACTAAAGGCGAACACCGGGGAGCTGTTTTTT | CASSSGRGLLKANTGELFF
NA | TRBJ2-3 | TRBV6-4 | NA | TGTGCCAGCAGTGACTCGAGCCTGGGCACAGATACGCAGTATTTT | CASSDSSLGTDTQYF
TRBD2 | TRBJ2-1 | TRBV7-3 | once | TGTGCCAGCAGCCCACTAGCGGGGGGCCGGAATGAGCAGTTCTTC | CASSPLAGGRNEQFF
NA | TRBJ1-4 | TRBV5-1 | NA | TGCGCCAGCAGCTCCGACAGTCCAATCGAAAAACTGTTTTTT | CASSSDSPIEKLFF
NA | TRBJ1-6 | TRBV19 | once | TGTGCCAGTAGGGACCGGCTATCACCCCTCCACTTT | CASRDRLSPLHF
TRBD1 | TRBJ1-2 | TRBV2 | few | TGTGCCAGCGATTACGAGGGACAGCACTATGGCTACACCTTC | CASDYEGQHYGYTF
NA | TRBJ2-5 | TRBV5-4 | NA | TGTGCCAGCAGCTCACTGACTATTCAAGAGGCCCAGTACTTC | CASSSLTIQEAQYF
NA | TRBJ1-1 | TRBV7-9 | NA | TGTGCCAGCAGTCCAAGGCAGAACACTGAAGCTTTCTTT | CASSPRQNTEAFF
NA | TRBJ2-2 | TRBV11-2 | NA | TGTGCCAGCAGCTTCGGGACCACCGGGGAGCTGTTTTTT | CASSFGTTGELFF
NA | TRBJ1-4 | TRBV7-2 | NA | TGTGCCAGCAGCTTAGGGACGGGGAGGCACGAAAAACTGTTTTTT | CASSLGTGRHEKLFF
TRBD2 | TRBJ2-5 | TRBV7-2 | NA | TGTGCCAGCAGCTCAGGCGGGAGCCCCGGGGAGACCCAGTACTTC | CASSSGGSPGETQYF